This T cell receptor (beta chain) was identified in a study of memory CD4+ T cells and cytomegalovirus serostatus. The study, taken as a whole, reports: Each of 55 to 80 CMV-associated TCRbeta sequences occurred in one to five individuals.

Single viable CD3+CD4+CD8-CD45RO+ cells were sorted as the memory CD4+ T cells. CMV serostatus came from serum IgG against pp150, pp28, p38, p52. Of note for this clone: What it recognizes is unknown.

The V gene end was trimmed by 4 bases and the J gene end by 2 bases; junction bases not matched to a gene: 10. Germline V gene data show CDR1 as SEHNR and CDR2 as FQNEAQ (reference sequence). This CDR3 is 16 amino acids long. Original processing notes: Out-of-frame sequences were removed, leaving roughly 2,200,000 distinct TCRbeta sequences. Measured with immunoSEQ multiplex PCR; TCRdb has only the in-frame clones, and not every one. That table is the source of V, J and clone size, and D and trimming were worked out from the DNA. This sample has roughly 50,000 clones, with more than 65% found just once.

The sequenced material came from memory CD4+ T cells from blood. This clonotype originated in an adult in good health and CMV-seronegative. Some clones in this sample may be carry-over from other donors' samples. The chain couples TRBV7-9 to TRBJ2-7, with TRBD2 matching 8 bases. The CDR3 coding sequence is TGTGCCAGCAGCTCATTTGGGGGACTAGACGCCTACGAGCAGTACTTC. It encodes CASSSFGGLDAYEQYF. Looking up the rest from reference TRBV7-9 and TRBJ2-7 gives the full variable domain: DTGVSQNPRHKITKRGQNVTFRCDPISEHNRLYWYRQTLGQGPEFLTYFQNEAQLEKSRLLSDRFSAERPKGSFSTLEIQRTEQGDSAMYLCASSSFGGLDAYEQYFGPGTRLTVT.